This TCR beta chain was recorded in a study of blood T cell repertoires in COVID-19. Study as a whole: Samples came from the United States, Italy and Spain, spanning acute and convalescent COVID-19. In each case, the material was cDNA or gDNA derived from T cells, B-cell-depleted T cells, or PBMCs.

Trimming took 2 bases from V and 6 from J; bases not matched to a gene: 6. The CDR3 extends over 16 amino acids. Germline values: CDR1 SGHTS, CDR2 YDEGEE. A few counts support this clone. Study processing details: Estimates of nucleated cell counts were drawn from the amplification of reference gene primers. Profiled with immunoSEQ multiplex PCR; TCRdb holds only in-frame clones, not every one. Clone size and V and J calls were adopted from that table, with D and trimming inferred from the DNA. Of about 73,000 clones in the sample, about four fifths were seen once. Specimen: peripheral blood. The gene calls are TRBV5-8 and TRBJ1-6, with 9 bases identical to TRBD1. This sequence originates from a woman aged 55-69 years with acute or convalescent COVID-19. The CDR3 nucleotides read TGTGCCAGCAGCTTTGTTGGGACAGGGTTTAATTCACCCCTCCACTTT. Translating gives CASSFVGTGFNSPLHF.